Each of the 22 T cell receptor beta chains below was sequenced from the same sample in a study of shared clonotypes between healthy human individuals. TCRdb keeps only in-frame clones here, not all; method: immunoSEQ multiplex PCR. The profile shows hundreds of thousands of clones, roughly four fifths of them singletons. What was sequenced was PBMCs. All receptors derive from a woman aged 40 to 50 in good health. Some clones in this sample may be carry-over from other donors' samples.

The V and J genes are TRBV7-6 and TRBJ2-1; 12 bases align to TRBD2. The CDR3 spans 15 residues. Germline CDR1 SGHVS, CDR2 FNYEAQ. Trimming removed 6 bases from V and 2 bases from J; junction bases left unmatched: 2. The DNA of the CDR3 is TGTGCCAGCAGAAGACTAGCGGGAGCCTACAATGAGCAGTTCTTC. Protein sequence: CASRRLAGAYNEQFF.

Details on this clone: A read error is likely here: a far larger clone is one base away. The chain employs TRBV5-4 and TRBJ2-2; TRBD2 matches at 9 bases. The ends lost 4 bases at V and 7 bases at J; junction bases unmatched: 11. This CDR3 region has 16 residues. In germline, CDR1 is SGHNT, CDR2 YYREEE (reference sequence). DNA of the CDR3: TGTGCCAGCAGCCCACGAGGCGGGAGGGTGGTCGGGGAGCTGTTTTTT. It translates to CASSPRGGRVVGELFF.

The chain couples TRBV7-8 to TRBJ2-2; D is unresolved. CDR3 length: 15 residues. V lost 1 base to trimming and J lost 1 base, with 7 bases between them. In germline, CDR1 is SGHVS, CDR2 FQNEAQ. The CDR3 nucleotides read TGTGCCAGCAGCTTAGACCCAGAGAACACCGGGGAGCTGTTTTTT. This translates into CASSLDPENTGELFF.

The chain recombines TRBV28 with TRBJ1-5; D uncertain. Trimming took off 1 base at V and 7 bases at J, with 11 bases between the two ends. This CDR3 comprises 14 residues. Germline CDR1 is MDHEN and CDR2 is SYDVKM. The CDR3 coding sequence is TGTGCCAGCAGTTTATCTCTGGCGGGACAGCCCCAGCATTTT. Translated, it gives CASSLSLAGQPQHF. Full variable domain (outside the CDR3, taken from reference TRBV28 and TRBJ1-5): DVKVTQSSRYLVKRTGEKVFLECVQDMDHENMFWYRQDPGLGLRLIYFSYDVKMKEKGDIPEGYSVSREKKERFSLILESASTNQTSMYLCASSLSLAGQPQHFGDGTRLSIL.

This clone has just one count. A single base is all that separates this from a far larger clone, so a read error is likely. The chain couples TRBV5-6 to TRBJ2-1; perhaps TRBD1 as D (6 bases). The CDR3 has 15 residues. Germline CDR1 reads SGHDT; CDR2 reads YYEEEE. This CDR3 reads CASSRPGQGWGERFF. CDR3 DNA: TGTGCCAGCAGCCGTCCGGGGCAGGGGTGGGGTGAGCGGTTCTTC.

The gene calls are TRBV19 and TRBJ1-2; 7 bases are a match to TRBD1. This CDR3 contains 13 residues. V trimming: 4 bases; J trimming: 10 bases; junction bases outside the gene matches: 9. The germline V gene has CDR1 LNHDA and CDR2 SQIVND (reference sequence). The CDR3 here is CASSSRDRDFYTF. CDR3 in DNA: TGTGCCAGTAGTAGCCGGGACAGAGACTTCTACACCTTC.

The chain uses TRBV23-1 and TRBJ2-7; 10 bases line up with TRBD1. TRBV23-1 is flagged as an ORF with uncertain function. The CDR3 runs to 14 residues. Losses at the gene ends were 3 bases for V and 6 bases for J; bases not matched to a gene: 5. CDR3 nucleotide sequence: TGCGCCAGCAGTCACCCCGGGACAGGGGTCGAGCAGTACTTC. It specifies CASSHPGTGVEQYF.

The chain has TRBV30 and TRBJ2-4; D is tentatively TRBD1 or TRBD2 (6 bases each). The germline V and J ends were trimmed by 0 bases and 8 bases, with 14 bases remaining between them. The CDR3 runs 14 residues. Looked up from germline, CDR1 is GTSNPN and CDR2 is SVGIG (reference sequence). The CDR3 reads CAWSVGGGGDIQYF. The CDR3 bases are TGTGCCTGGAGTGTCGGGGGCGGTGGGGACATTCAGTACTTC.

This clone was detected only once. A far bigger clonotype differs at one base, so this is likely a read error. The chain employs TRBV4-2 and TRBJ2-6; D is perhaps TRBD2 (5 bases). The CDR3 contains 16 residues. CDR1 is LGHNA and CDR2 is YNFKEQ in the germline V gene. The CDR3: CVSSQDLGSGANVLTF. In nucleotides, the CDR3 is TGTGTCAGCAGCCAAGATCTAGGGAGCGGGGCCAACGTCCTGACTTTC.

The rearrangement links TRBV29-1 to TRBJ2-7; 8 bases line up with TRBD1. Germline CDR1 is SQVTM and CDR2 is ANQGSEA. This CDR3 comprises 11 residues. The J segment lost 3 bases and the V segment lost 6 bases, leaving 1 base of the junction unmatched. This CDR3 is CSVGTGYEQYF. The DNA of the CDR3 is TGCAGCGTGGGGACAGGCTACGAGCAGTACTTC.

On this clone: One base away lies a much larger clone, so this may be a sequencing read error. Distinct nucleotide sequences in the sample also encode this CDR3. The rearrangement links TRBV30 to TRBJ2-5; possible D gene TRBD1, 6 bases. The J call may be faulty, since TRBJ2-7 better matches the DNA end. The CDR3 totals 13 residues. Germline-derived CDR1 and CDR2 are GTSNPN and SVGIG (reference sequence). The CDR3: CAWRGQGLNEQYF. CDR3 nucleotides: TGTGCCTGGAGGGGGCAGGGGTTGAACGAGCAGTACTTC.

The chain carries TRBV2 and TRBJ1-2, with TRBD1 matching over 10 bases. Germline-derived CDR1 and CDR2 are SNHLY and FYNNEI. This CDR3 spans 12 amino acids. J was trimmed by 7 bases and V by 7 bases; bases with no gene match: 3. CDR3 protein: CASTGQGFGYTF. The CDR3 DNA follows: TGTGCCAGCACGGGACAGGGGTTTGGCTACACCTTC.

This clone was picked up a small number of times. This sequence joins TRBV19 and TRBJ2-1; D remains unclear. CDR3 length equals 15 residues. Germline V lookup: CDR1 LNHDA, CDR2 SQIVND (reference sequence). V was pared by 3 bases and J by 0 bases, with 9 bases between. The CDR3 loop reads CASSIGDPSYNEQFF. The CDR3 nucleotides read TGTGCCAGTAGTATCGGCGATCCCTCCTACAATGAGCAGTTCTTC.

This chain uses TRBV7-6 with TRBJ2-3, with a possible D match to TRBD2 (5 bases). The CDR3 is 12 amino acids. V was pared by 4 bases and J by 9 bases, with 11 bases between. Germline assignment: CDR1 SGHVS and CDR2 FNYEAQ. This CDR3 is CASSSDYDTQYF. The CDR3 nucleotides read TGTGCCAGCAGCTCCGACTACGACACGCAGTATTTT.

The rearrangement joins TRBV27 to TRBJ2-3; D remains ambiguous. The CDR3 extends over 13 amino acids. Trimming took off 5 bases at V and 1 base at J, with 7 bases between the two ends. The germline V gene encodes CDR1 MNHEY and CDR2 SMNVEV (reference sequence). CDR3 bases: TGTGCCAGCAGTCCCCTAGGCACAGATACGCAGTATTTT. Translation gives CASSPLGTDTQYF.

The chain has TRBV10-3 and TRBJ2-2, with TRBD2 identical over 10 bases. The germline gives CDR1 ENHRY, CDR2 SYGVKD. V gave up 5 bases and J gave up 6 bases; unmatched junction bases: 12. CDR3 size: 17 residues. CDR3 residues: CAISQPTSGRGSGELFF. The CDR3 coding sequence is TGTGCCATCAGTCAGCCGACAAGCGGGAGGGGTTCCGGGGAGCTGTTTTTT.

The table lists this clone with a few counts. The chain couples TRBV15 to TRBJ2-7, with TRBD1 identical over 8 bases. The ends lost 0 bases at V and 4 bases at J; junction bases unmatched: 8. Germline lookup yields CDR1 LNHNV and CDR2 YYDKDF (reference sequence). The CDR3 loop spans 16 amino acids. CDR3 residues: CATSRDTPRQGYEQYF. CDR3 DNA sequence: TGTGCCACCAGCAGAGATACCCCGCGACAGGGGTACGAGCAGTACTTC. Complete variable domain (other parts from reference TRBV15 and TRBJ2-7): DAMVIQNPRYQVTQFGKPVTLSCSQTLNHNVMYWYQQKSSQAPKLLFHYYDKDFNNEADTPDNFQSRRPNTSFCFLDIRSPGLGDTAMYLCATSRDTPRQGYEQYFGPGTRLTVT.

A word on this clone: This sequence may be a read error, since a much larger clone differs from it by one base. This chain connects TRBV5-1 to TRBJ2-7, with a weak D call TRBD2 (6 bases). The CDR3 is made up of 15 amino acids. Germline V lookup: CDR1 SGHRS, CDR2 YFSETQ. The CDR3 spells CASSLSGDPTYEQHF. The CDR3 nucleotides read TGCGCCAGCAGCTTGTCGGGGGATCCAACCTACGAGCAGCACTTC.

A note on this clone: Given a far larger clone just one base away, this is likely a sequencing read error. Other DNA sequences within the sample encode an identical CDR3. The J gene is TRBJ1-2, the V gene TRBV30; the D is unclear. This CDR3 has 12 amino acids. Germline-derived CDR1 and CDR2 are GTSNPN and SVGIG (reference sequence). V lost 2 bases and J 4 bases, leaving 8 bases between the germline ends. In DNA, the CDR3 is TGTGCCTGGAGTCGGCCGACCTATGGCTACACCTTC. It encodes CAWSRPTYGYTF.

The rearrangement uses TRBV5-4 and TRBJ2-7; a possible D gene is TRBD2 (6 bases). V gave up 4 bases and J gave up 1 base, with 15 bases separating them. This CDR3 has 15 amino acids. CDR1 is SGHNT, CDR2 YYREEE, per germline (reference sequence). The CDR3 sequence is CASSALGGESYEQYF. The CDR3 DNA is TGTGCCAGCAGCGCCCTGGGGGGAGAGTCCTACGAGCAGTACTTC.

The CDR3 spells CASSVSTGGYNEQFF. The CDR3 region has the DNA TGTGCCAGCAGTGTCTCTACAGGGGGATACAATGAGCAGTTCTTC. This chain joins TRBV25-1 and TRBJ2-1; 8 bases align to TRBD1. V shed 4 bases, J shed 4 bases, and the junction held 6 bases outside the gene matches. Germline lookup yields CDR1 MGHDK and CDR2 SYGVNS. The length of the CDR3 is 15 residues. Based on the CDR3 plus reference TRBV25-1 and TRBJ2-1, the full variable domain is EADIYQTPRYLVIGTGKKITLECSQTMGHDKMYWYQQDPGMELHLIHYSYGVNSTEKGDLSSESTVSRIRTEHFPLTLESARPSHTSQYLCASSVSTGGYNEQFFGPGTRLTVL.

The chain combines TRBV19 with TRBJ1-1, with a possible D match to TRBD1 (5 bases). The CDR3 runs 14 residues. Between the trimmed V and J ends, which lost 3 bases and 5 bases, there was a span of 13 bases. The germline CDR1 and CDR2 sequences are LNHDA and SQIVND (reference sequence). CDR3: CASSMMGRGTEAFF. CDR3 bases: TGTGCCAGTAGTATGATGGGCCGGGGGACTGAAGCTTTCTTT. Using reference TRBV19 and TRBJ1-1 for the parts outside the CDR3, the full variable domain is DGGITQSPKYLFRKEGQNVTLSCEQNLNHDAMYWYRQDPGQGLRLIYYSQIVNDFQKGDIAEGYSVSREKKESFPLTVTSAQKNPTAFYLCASSMMGRGTEAFFGQGTRLTVV.